This T cell receptor beta chain was obtained from a study of shared clonotypes between healthy human individuals (dated by TCRdb to between 2020 and 2021). Some background on the complete study: The cohort included three men and a couple of women between 18 and 49 years of age. To estimate repertoire size and how much clonotypes are shared between individuals, the study performed deep sequencing of blood TCR repertoires from a few healthy adults. Leukapheresis yielded between about 0.94 and 8.9 billion PBMCs per donor. For each donor, CD4 naive and CD4 memory were each given three plates, CD8 naive was given two plates, and CD8 memory was given one plate. Different laboratories and diverse techniques were used to prepare libraries and sequence TCR repertoires, to increase sequencing depth and limit assay-specific biases.

What the study reported, not specific to this receptor: Sharing across a handful of donors was observed for around 5% of naive CD4, less than 4% of naive CD8, 2% to 2.5% of memory CD4, and less than 0.45% of memory CD8 clonotypes. Even with the large sequencing depth, rarefaction of the sorted-subset datasets indicated that sequencing was incomplete. Higher generation probabilities were observed for clonotypes shared by all four sorted-subset donors than for non-shared clonotypes. The small number of donors limited the genetic and exposure-history diversity represented. Only blood was sampled, and tissue TCR repertoires likely differ from those in blood. Based on pairwise subsampling, the degree of clonotype sharing among donors was expected to be affected by sequencing depth. Naive subsets generally had larger estimated clonotype richness than memory subsets did.

Using the deep immunoSEQ assay, TCR CDR3 regions were amplified from genomic DNA by multiplex PCR. Genomic DNA extracted from each cell subset was distributed evenly over all wells of several immunoSEQ 96-well plates, and each plate served as one replicate. Each replicate PCR for sorted subsets received about 180 ng genomic DNA, equal to about 29,000 T cell genomes. The purified libraries were quantified using a Qubit 3.0 fluorometer, sized with a Bioanalyzer 2100, and then quantified again using the KAPA Library Quantification kit. Each immunoSEQ 96-well plate was sequenced on its own single-read 150-cycle Illumina NextSeq 550 flow cell. The source study handled its data this way. Because the immunoSEQ output included only junctional sequences and no quality scores, the filtering could not be the same as the filtering used for full-length reads. To assign V/J genes and CDR3, sequences were annotated against IMGT germline references using PyIR, a Python wrapper for IgBLAST v1.9. Any read was removed if the V/J assignment was weak (E-value above 1e-6), the CDR3 was missing, or the read contained stop codons, out-of-frame junctions, or ambiguous translated residues. V3J clonotypes were defined as sequences sharing an identical inferred V gene, J gene, and CDR3 amino acid sequence. To compute the percentage overlap between repertoires, the number of shared unique clonotypes was divided by the size of the smaller repertoire. Three approaches were used to assess repertoire richness: RTK rarefaction, the Chao1 estimator, and Recon v2.1 estimates of unobserved clonotypes. For all TCRbeta clonotypes obtained by the gDNA method from a few donors, generation probabilities were computed with OLGA. This is the immuneACCESS table as TCRdb keeps it, with only in-frame sequences that have V and J called. A part of the clones is gone; compared with another copy, unresolved V genes explain less than half, and the rest is unexplained. That table supplies the V and J calls and clone size; D and trimming were determined from the DNA. The sample table records more than 2 million clones; 90% to 95% of these occur just once. The ten largest clonotypes hold roughly 0.13% of the sample.

The donors were healthy, HIV-negative adults with no recently reported acute infections or vaccinations. Every donor was a Caucasian adult living in Nashville, Tennessee, USA. Magnetic negative selection was used to enrich CD4+ T cells, after which naive cells were positively selected on CD45RA and the negative fraction became the memory subset. Blood was obtained by leukapheresis, after which PBMCs were separated by Ficoll-Histopaque density gradient centrifugation and cryopreserved in liquid nitrogen vapor phase. Analytical flow cytometry was used to check the purity and quantity of each magnetically sorted T cell population. Genomic DNA was isolated from each sorted fraction and quantified by UV absorbance on a Nanodrop 2000c. Its CDR3 holds 13 amino acids, cysteine through phenylalanine. The kept DNA is CDR3 alone, 39 bases in frame from the first base. According to the germline V gene, CDR1 reads MGHRA and CDR2 reads YSYEKL. Trimming removed 7 bases from V and 6 bases from J, leaving 16 bases between the germline ends.

Points on this clone: The antigen this receptor binds is unknown. Base qualities are not provided; no much larger clone lies one nucleotide away.

The sequenced sample consisted of naive CD4+ T cells sorted from blood. This specimen's cell subset or site label, per the study, means: CD45RA+ positively selected. This TCR was sampled from a man aged 18 to 35 in good health. This sequence uses TRBV4-1 and TRBJ2-7, with the D gene not confidently named. The DNA sequence is TGCGCCAGCACTGGCTGGCCCTCCGGCGAGCAGTACTTC. Translated, it reads CASTGWPSGEQYF.